This TCR beta chain derives from a study of blood T cells in healthy people across ages. This clonotype was picked up a small number of times. A second PCR, run for roughly 6 to 11 cycles, used a sample-barcoded 5' primer plus a J-beta primer mix. TCRdb used MiXCR to reprocess the 5' RACE reads, holding one entry per CDR3 protein. This sample has about 570,000 distinct CDR3 sequences, with 25% to 30% found just once. Sample: blood. The origin of this receptor is a woman between 65 and 79 years old in good health.

The CDR3 DNA reads as TGTGCCAGCTCACCACAGACAGGGGACGGGCAGTACTTC. Amino acid sequence: CASSPQTGDGQYF. The V call is TRBV18, the J call TRBJ2-1; TRBD1 matches 8 bases. The J call could be wrong; TRBJ2-7 is a better fit for the DNA end. The CDR3 is 13 amino acids. CDR1 and CDR2 from the germline V gene are KGHSH and LQKENI.